A selection of T cell receptor beta chains follows, all from one sample in a study of blood T cell repertoires in COVID-19. The assay was immunoSEQ multiplex PCR, and TCRdb's table has in-frame clones only and misses some. The repertoire holds about 80,000 clones, with around 80% as singletons. Sequenced sample: peripheral blood. The receptors shown here come from a woman between 65 and 79 years old with acute or convalescent COVID-19. CDR3s include the opening cysteine and the closing phenylalanine or tryptophan. A D gene is named only where the DNA matches it firmly. Clone size, where shown, is once, few, many, or a class for clones that have expanded.

clone size	D gene	V gene	J gene	CDR3 DNA	CDR3 protein
NA	NA	TRBV5-5	TRBJ1-2	TGTGCCAGCAGCTTGCTACAGCTTAACTATGGCTACACCTTC	CASSLLQLNYGYTF
NA	NA	TRBV5-5	TRBJ2-7	TGTGCCAGCAGCCTAAACTACGAGCAGTACTTC	CASSLNYEQYF
NA	NA	TRBV6-5	TRBJ1-1	TGTGCCAGCAAGAACGGGGACAAAGCTTTCTTT	CASKNGDKAFF
NA	TRBD2	TRBV7-7	TRBJ2-3	TGTGCCAGCAGCAAAGGACTAGAAGCAGATACGCAGTATTTT	CASSKGLEADTQYF
NA	TRBD1	TRBV18	TRBJ1-5	TGTGCCAGCTCCCCCCCGGGACAGACTAGAAATCAGCCCCAGCATTTT	CASSPPGQTRNQPQHF
NA	TRBD1	TRBV25-1	TRBJ2-1	TGTGCCAGCAGGTCAGACAGGGGGTCCAATGAGCAGTTCTTC	CASRSDRGSNEQFF
NA	TRBD1	TRBV19	TRBJ2-5	TGTGCCAGTAGTATAGCTAACAGGGGACAAGAGACCCAGTACTTC	CASSIANRGQETQYF
NA	NA	TRBV15	TRBJ1-5	TGTGCCACCAGCAGAGATTTAGCCCAGGGAAATCAGCCCCAGCATTTT	CATSRDLAQGNQPQHF
NA	TRBD1	TRBV5-1	TRBJ1-2	TGCGCCAGCAGCACCGGACAGGGGAAGTGGGTTAACTATGGCTACACCTTC	CASSTGQGKWVNYGYTF
NA	NA	TRBV10-3	TRBJ1-2	TGTGCCATCAGTGAGTCGAGGGGGTTGGACTATGGCTACACCTTC	CAISESRGLDYGYTF
NA	NA	TRBV6-5	TRBJ1-2	TGTGCCAGCAGTCGAGACAGGTCTTATGGCTACACCTTC	CASSRDRSYGYTF
NA	TRBD1	TRBV30	TRBJ1-4	TGTGCCTGGAGTTCAGGGGGCCCAACTAATGAAAAACTGTTTTTT	CAWSSGGPTNEKLFF
once	TRBD2	TRBV5-1	TRBJ2-5	TGCGCCAGCAGCTCGGGACGTAGTCAGGGAGGGGAGACCCAGTACTTC	CASSSGRSQGGETQYF
NA	TRBD2	TRBV5-4	TRBJ2-1	TGTGCCAGCAGCTTAAGCGGGAGTTCAAATGAGCAGTTCTTC	CASSLSGSSNEQFF
NA	NA	TRBV3-1/TRBV3-2	TRBJ2-3	TGTGCCAGCAGCTTCCAGACTGATACGCAGTATTTT	CASSFQTDTQYF
NA	TRBD2	TRBV5-5	TRBJ2-7	TGTGCCAGCAGCTCACCCGGGACTAGCTCCTACGAGCAGTACTTC	CASSSPGTSSYEQYF
once	TRBD1	TRBV2	TRBJ1-1	TGTGCCAGCAGTCCCCGGACAGGGGGCAACACTGAAGCTTTCTTT	CASSPRTGGNTEAFF
many	TRBD2	TRBV2	TRBJ2-5	TGTGCCAGCAGTAGCGGGAGCACCCAGTACTTC	CASSSGSTQYF
NA	TRBD2	TRBV6-5	TRBJ2-7	TGTGCCAGCTCCGAGGGAGCGGGAGTATACGAGCAGTACTTC	CASSEGAGVYEQYF
NA	TRBD1	TRBV30	TRBJ1-2	TGTGCCTGGAGATACAGGGGGGGCTATGGCTACACCTTC	CAWRYRGGYGYTF
NA	NA	TRBV2	TRBJ1-3	TGTGCCAGCAGAACAGGCTCTGGAAACACCATATATTTT	CASRTGSGNTIYF
NA	TRBD2	TRBV28	TRBJ2-4	TGTGCCAGCAGACCCTCTAGCGGGAGGAGCATTCAGTACTTC	CASRPSSGRSIQYF
once	NA	TRBV11-3	TRBJ2-5	TGTGCCAGCAGCCTAGACAGGCGGGCTGAGACCCAGTACTTC	CASSLDRRAETQYF
NA	NA	TRBV7-9	TRBJ1-2	TGTGCCACGAACTCAGGGAACTTCTATGGCTACACCTTC	CATNSGNFYGYTF
NA	NA	TRBV7-2	TRBJ2-2	TGTGCCAGCAGCTTAGTTACGGGAGCCGGGGAGCTGTTTTTT	CASSLVTGAGELFF
NA	NA	TRBV25-1	TRBJ2-7	TGTGCCAGCAGTAAACCGGGAACAGGGAAAGGCGAGCAGTACTTC	CASSKPGTGKGEQYF
NA	TRBD1	TRBV7-9	TRBJ1-1	TGTGCCAGCAGTCTACAGGGGGCAAACACTGAAGCTTTCTTT	CASSLQGANTEAFF
NA	TRBD1	TRBV18	TRBJ1-3	TGTGCCAGCTCACCACAGGGGGCGGCTGGAAACACCATATATTTT	CASSPQGAAGNTIYF
NA	NA	TRBV19	TRBJ1-5	TGTGCCAGTAGTATCGATTCGGGTGGACAATCGTATCAGCCCCAGCATTTT	CASSIDSGGQSYQPQHF
NA	NA	TRBV15	TRBJ1-1	TGTGCCACCAGCATTTATGCAGGCAACACTGAAGCTTTCTTT	CATSIYAGNTEAFF
once	TRBD1	TRBV29-1	TRBJ2-1	TGCAGCGTTGGGACAGGGGGGTACAATGAGCAGTTCTTC	CSVGTGGYNEQFF
NA	NA	TRBV5-4	TRBJ2-7	TGTGCCAGCAGCTTTCAGTCCCGTATAGGCGGCGAGCAGTACTTC	CASSFQSRIGGEQYF
NA	NA	TRBV20-1	TRBJ2-5	TGCAGTGCTTTAACCACAGTGACCCAGTACTTC	CSALTTVTQYF
NA	TRBD1	TRBV7-9	TRBJ2-5	TGTGCCAGCAGCCCAGGGGACAGGGGGATTCAAGAGACCCAGTACTTC	CASSPGDRGIQETQYF
NA	NA	TRBV5-8	TRBJ1-3	TGTGCCAGCAGCTCTGACTGGACAGCCTCTGGAAACACCATATATTTT	CASSSDWTASGNTIYF
NA	TRBD1	TRBV27	TRBJ2-2	TGTGCCAGCAAGATGGACAGGGAAAGTGCCGGGGAGCTGTTTTTT	CASKMDRESAGELFF
NA	TRBD1	TRBV6-5	TRBJ1-2	TGTGCCAGCAGTCGGACAGGGATTAACTATGGCTACACCTTC	CASSRTGINYGYTF
NA	NA	TRBV11-3	TRBJ2-3	TGTGCCAGCAGCTCAGGGCAGGATACGCAGTATTTT	CASSSGQDTQYF